One and the same sample provided the 22 T cell receptor beta chains below, sequenced in a study of beta chain features in type 1 diabetes. Reverse transcription of all isolated RNA meant that expressed TCRB transcripts were sequenced. The assay was immunoSEQ multiplex PCR, and TCRdb's table has in-frame clones only and misses some. This sample has 250,000 to 350,000 clones, with 15% found just once. These receptors' targets are unknown. The study's findings and limits: When Type 1 diabetes patients were examined, their TCRB CDR3s proved moderately but significantly shorter in all four CD4+ subsets.

Specimen: naive CD4+ T cells from blood. The receptors originated from a man between 18 and 29 years old with type 1 diabetes.

The sample holds a few counts of this clone. This sequence joins TRBV19 and TRBJ2-7, with 7 bases lining up with TRBD2. The germline V gene has CDR1 LNHDA and CDR2 SQIVND (reference sequence). J was trimmed by 2 bases and V by 5 bases; bases with no gene match: 0. The CDR3 runs 12 residues. Here the CDR3 reads CASSGTTYEQYF. CDR3 in DNA: TGTGCCAGTAGTGGGACTACCTACGAGCAGTACTTC.

This clone was counted once. The chain carries TRBV9 and TRBJ1-4, with a tentative D call TRBD1 (5 bases). The V and J ends lost 0 bases and 8 bases respectively, with 14 bases between them. From germline, CDR1 is SGDLS and CDR2 YYNGEE. The CDR3 extends over 15 amino acids. CDR3 loop: CASSVGGGIGEKLFF. The DNA of the CDR3 is TGTGCCAGCAGCGTAGGGGGGGGAATCGGAGAAAAACTGTTTTTT.

Concerning this clone itself: This sample includes further DNA sequences coding for the same CDR3. The CDR3 coding sequence is TGTGCCTGGAGTGTTGGCGGGAATCAGCCCCAGCATTTT. This gives the protein CAWSVGGNQPQHF. The genes are TRBV30 and TRBJ1-5; D unresolved. The CDR3 consists of 13 residues. CDR1 is GTSNPN and CDR2 is SVGIG in the germline V gene (reference sequence). V was clipped by 0 bases and J by 4 bases, with 7 bases between them.

This clone was seen more than once but under ten times. The CDR3 DNA follows: TGTGCCAGCAGTTTCCACGGTAGGGGGGGCTCCAAAAACATTCAGTACTTC. This gives the protein CASSFHGRGGSKNIQYF. The chain links TRBV28 to TRBJ2-4; perhaps TRBD2 as D (7 bases). There are 17 residues in the CDR3. CDR1 is MDHEN and CDR2 is SYDVKM in the germline V gene. V was cut by 3 bases and J by 2 bases, with 17 bases left in between.

This clone was observed a few times. The CDR3 sequence: CASSRAGEGYTF. CDR3 in DNA: TGTGCCAGCAGCAGGGCAGGGGAAGGCTACACCTTC. The rearrangement uses TRBV6-6 and TRBJ1-2, with D possibly TRBD1 on 6 matching bases. CDR3 size: 12 residues. From germline, CDR1 is MNHNY and CDR2 SVGAGI (reference sequence). The V end was cut by 6 bases, the J end by 8 bases, with 13 bases between.

Only a few counts were recorded for this clone. V usage is TRBV7-9 and J usage is TRBJ2-7; D remains ambiguous. V gave up 6 bases and J gave up 3 bases, with 12 bases separating them. Germline CDR1 SEHNR, CDR2 FQNEAQ (reference sequence). The CDR3 extends over 13 amino acids. Written as DNA, the CDR3 is TGTGCCAGCAGTTACAGCCTACTCTACGAGCAGTACTTC. Its protein is CASSYSLLYEQYF.

The J gene is TRBJ2-1, the V gene TRBV9; D is undetermined. Trimming cost V 4 bases and J 6 bases, with 8 bases left between them. Germline V gene sequence: CDR1 SGDLS, CDR2 YYNGEE. The CDR3 runs to 12 residues. The CDR3 nucleotides are TGTGCCAGCAGCCTCGTCCGCAATGAGCAGTTCTTC. It specifies CASSLVRNEQFF.

The J gene is TRBJ2-3, the V gene TRBV9; 13 positions agree with TRBD2. The J segment lost 4 bases and the V segment lost 4 bases, leaving 6 bases of the junction unmatched. The CDR3 has 16 amino acids. The germline CDR1 and CDR2 sequences are SGDLS and YYNGEE. The CDR3 loop is CASSITSGRAADTQYF. The CDR3 DNA follows: TGTGCCAGCAGCATTACTAGCGGGAGGGCCGCAGATACGCAGTATTTT.

The chain uses TRBV6-5 and TRBJ2-3, with 7 nucleotides matching TRBD2. There are 15 residues in the CDR3. V was clipped by 2 bases and J by 0 bases; unmatched bases: 2. Germline CDR1 and CDR2: MNHEY and SVGAGI. Here the CDR3 reads CASSYVGGSTDTQYF. The CDR3 nucleotides are TGTGCCAGCAGTTACGTGGGAGGGAGCACAGATACGCAGTATTTT.

This clone was seen a single time. V gene TRBV19 combines with J gene TRBJ2-3, with unresolved D. CDR1 and CDR2 (germline): LNHDA, SQIVND (reference sequence). Trimming left V 1 base short and J 1 base short, with 6 bases between. CDR3 length equals 14 residues. The CDR3 coding sequence is TGTGCCAGTAGTATAGGGCAGGGCACAGATACGCAGTATTTT. This gives the protein CASSIGQGTDTQYF.

The chain uses TRBV7-9 and TRBJ2-7; 9 bases match TRBD1. This CDR3 has 14 residues. In germline, CDR1 is SEHNR, CDR2 FQNEAQ (reference sequence). Unmatched junction bases numbered 2, after V lost 5 bases and J lost 0 bases. The CDR3 protein is CASSGTGSSYEQYF. CDR3 bases: TGTGCCAGCAGCGGGACAGGGAGCTCCTACGAGCAGTACTTC.

The chain uses TRBV10-2 and TRBJ2-4; perhaps TRBD1 as D (6 bases). The V end was cut by 6 bases, the J end by 6 bases, with 15 bases between. Germline values: CDR1 WSHSY, CDR2 SAAADI. This CDR3 has 14 amino acids. In nucleotides, the CDR3 is TGCGCCAGCAGCACAGGGTCGGGCAGAAACATTCAGTACTTC. Its protein is CASSTGSGRNIQYF.

This clone was seen a few times. The genes are TRBV29-1 and TRBJ1-1; D call uncertain. CDR3 length equals 13 residues. Germline CDR1 reads SQVTM; CDR2 reads ANQGSEA. Trimming removed 5 bases from V and 5 bases from J, with 15 bases in between. For the CDR3, the DNA is TGCAGCGTTTTCAGGAGGCTCGCAACTGAAGCTTTCTTT. Its protein is CSVFRRLATEAFF.

The chain uses TRBV2 and TRBJ1-1; D remains unclear. V lost 5 bases and J 4 bases, leaving 11 bases between the germline ends. The CDR3 has 13 residues. Per the germline V gene, CDR1 is SNHLY and CDR2 is FYNNEI. The CDR3, as DNA: TGTGCCAGCAGTACAGCGGTGGGCACTGAAGCTTTCTTT. Protein sequence: CASSTAVGTEAFF.

The chain uses TRBV5-1 and TRBJ2-1; maybe TRBD2 (5 bases). The ends were cut back, 8 bases at V and 3 bases at J, with 9 bases in the middle. This CDR3 spans 12 amino acids. Germline CDR1 reads SGHRS; CDR2 reads YFSETQ. DNA of the CDR3: TGCGCCAGTAAGGAGGACTACAATGAGCAGTTCTTC. It translates to CASKEDYNEQFF.

The rearrangement links TRBV5-1 to TRBJ2-1; 8 bases fit TRBD1. CDR3 length: 14 amino acids. V lost 2 bases, J lost 9 bases, and 7 bases stayed unmatched. Germline CDR1 reads SGHRS; CDR2 reads YFSETQ. CDR3 coding DNA: TGCGCCAGCAGCTTATCGGACAGGGTCGGTGAGCAGTTCTTC. It encodes CASSLSDRVGEQFF. The full variable domain, its missing parts supplied by reference TRBV5-1 and TRBJ2-1, is KAGVTQTPRYLIKTRGQQVTLSCSPISGHRSVSWYQQTPGQGLQFLFEYFSETQRNKGNFPGRFSGRQFSNSRSEMNVSTLELGDSALYLCASSLSDRVGEQFFGPGTRLTVL.

This clone was seen more than once but under ten times. V gene TRBV5-6 combines with J gene TRBJ2-2; D not certain. V gave up 5 bases and J gave up 1 base, with 9 bases separating them. CDR1 and CDR2 from the germline V gene are SGHDT and YYEEEE. The CDR3 is 14 amino acids. The CDR3 DNA reads TGTGCCAGCAGAAGGCCAGGGAACACCGGGGAGCTGTTTTTT. It translates to CASRRPGNTGELFF. Using reference TRBV5-6 and TRBJ2-2 for the parts outside the CDR3, the full variable domain is DAGVTQSPTHLIKTRGQQVTLRCSPKSGHDTVSWYQQALGQGPQFIFQYYEEEERQRGNFPDRFSGHQFPNYSSELNVNALLLGDSALYLCASRRPGNTGELFFGEGSRLTVL.

This clone was seen a few times. The chain is built from TRBV5-4 and TRBJ2-7, with D uncertain. Germline V gives CDR1 SGHNT, CDR2 YYREEE (reference sequence). The germline V and J ends were trimmed by 4 bases and 2 bases, with 13 bases remaining between them. CDR3 size: 14 residues. The CDR3, as DNA: TGTGCCAGCAGCCCCTTATCCGCGACCTACGAGCAGTACTTC. Protein product: CASSPLSATYEQYF.

This chain uses TRBV5-4 with TRBJ2-1, with 7 bases that match TRBD2. There are 15 residues in the CDR3. Trimming removed 0 bases from V and 6 bases from J; junction bases left unmatched: 6. CDR1 is SGHNT and CDR2 is YYREEE in the germline V gene (reference sequence). The CDR3 protein is CASSLGGRGFNEQFF. The CDR3, as DNA: TGTGCCAGCAGCTTGGGCGGGAGAGGGTTCAATGAGCAGTTCTTC.

CDR3 DNA sequence: TGTGCCAGCAGCCAAGACTACGGGACTCCGTACGAGCAGTACTTC. Protein product: CASSQDYGTPYEQYF. V and J are TRBV4-2 and TRBJ2-7; D is possibly TRBD2 (6 bases). The CDR3 runs 15 residues. Germline CDR1 and CDR2: LGHNA and YNFKEQ. V dropped 0 bases and J dropped 4 bases, with 13 bases sitting between them.

This clone was counted between two and nine times. The chain recombines TRBV9 with TRBJ1-1; the D gene is possibly TRBD1 (6 bases). This CDR3 contains 16 residues. Germline CDR1 is SGDLS and CDR2 is YYNGEE. The germline V and J ends were trimmed by 3 bases and 5 bases, with 20 bases remaining between them. CDR3 nucleotides: TGTGCCAGCAGCGCGAGATTCCCCACAGGGAGTACTGAAGCTTTCTTT. This codes for CASSARFPTGSTEAFF.

This clone was counted between two and nine times. V and J are TRBV5-1 and TRBJ2-6, with D unclear. Germline CDR1 and CDR2: SGHRS and YFSETQ. The CDR3 totals 13 residues. Trimming left V 5 bases short and J 0 bases short, with 3 bases between. The CDR3 region is CASRSSGANVLTF. CDR3 DNA: TGCGCCAGCAGGAGCTCTGGGGCCAACGTCCTGACTTTC.